This T cell receptor (beta chain) was captured by sequencing in a study of shared clonotypes between healthy human individuals. Source study methods: Filtering differed, since immunoSEQ gave only junction sequences and no quality scores. TCRdb's table, derived via immunoSEQ multiplex PCR, lists solely in-frame clones and lacks some. Clone size and the V and J calls come from that table; the DNA yielded D and trimming. The table records over 700,000 clones, just under 75% of them present only once. The V and J ends lost 3 bases and 1 base, in that order; junction bases with no gene match: 5. CDR1 and CDR2 (germline): KGHSH, LQKENI. The CDR3 loop spans 16 amino acids.

The specimen sequenced was memory CD4+ T cells sorted from blood. Subset described: CD45RA-negative fraction. The clonotype originates from a young woman in good health. This chain uses TRBV18 with TRBJ2-2; 7 positions match TRBD2. Written as DNA, the CDR3 is TGTGCCAGCTCACCTCTCTCTAGCGGGAACACCGGGGAGCTGTTTTTT. Protein product: CASSPLSSGNTGELFF.